This T cell receptor (beta chain) came from a study of blood T cell repertoires in COVID-19. Study at large: The United States, Italy and Spain provided the acute and convalescent COVID-19 samples. Nucleic acid was either cDNA or gDNA, and it came from T cells, B-cell-depleted T cells, or PBMCs.

In the authors' workflow: Reference gene primer amplification gave nucleated cell count estimates. Repertoires were generated with immunoSEQ multiplex PCR, while TCRdb's copy carries only in-frame clones and drops some. The V and J calls and clone size are taken from that table; D and trimming were inferred from the DNA. In the table there are about 94,000 clones, about four fifths of which are singletons. The sequencing input was peripheral blood. The receptor was isolated from a man aged 60-69 years with acute or convalescent COVID-19.

The CDR3 coding sequence is TGTGCCACCAGCATTACCGGGACAGGGAAACGTTCACCCCTCCACTTT. It codes for CATSITGTGKRSPLHF. The chain uses TRBV15 and TRBJ1-6, with 9 bases identical to TRBD1. Germline V gives CDR1 LNHNV, CDR2 YYDKDF (reference sequence). V trimming: 4 bases; J trimming: 9 bases; junction bases outside the gene matches: 10. CDR3 length equals 16 residues.